This is a list of T cell receptor beta chains from one sample in a study of blood T cells in healthy people across ages. Each CDR3 protein is one row after TCRdb ran MiXCR on the 5' RACE reads. Of hundreds of thousands of distinct CDR3 sequences listed, 29% are singletons. The specimen was blood. The receptors were sampled from a woman older than 75 in good health. Both conserved end residues are part of each CDR3. The D gene is left open where the match is weak. Clone size is stated in some rows and not others, as once, few, many or a class when expanded.

v_call,cdr3_length,j_call,clone_size,d_call,cdr3_aa,cdr3_nt
TRBV7-2,18,TRBJ2-1,many,.,CASSLVGPSRGAKNEQFF,TGTGCCAGCAGCTTAGTAGGGCCTAGCAGGGGGGCAAAGAATGAGCAGTTCTTC
TRBV20-1,14,TRBJ1-1,many,TRBD1,CSAGPGTGTAEAFF,TGCAGTGCTGGCCCTGGGACAGGGACCGCTGAAGCTTTCTTT
TRBV12-3/TRBV12-4,14,TRBJ1-4,many,TRBD1,CASTQTGGDEKLFF,TGTGCCAGCACCCAAACAGGGGGTGATGAAAAACTGTTTTTT
TRBV10-3,17,TRBJ2-1,many,TRBD1,CAISESIGTGVGNEQFF,TGTGCCATCAGTGAGTCGATAGGGACAGGGGTTGGCAATGAGCAGTTCTTC
TRBV2,14,TRBJ2-5,many,.,CASTPRTPGGTQYF,TGTGCCAGCACCCCCAGGACCCCCGGTGGAACCCAGTACTTC
TRBV28,11,TRBJ2-5,many,.,CASRTHETQYF,TGTGCCAGCAGGACCCACGAGACCCAGTACTTC
TRBV20-1,15,TRBJ1-5,.,.,CSARARGTFRQPQHF,TGCAGTGCTAGAGCCCGAGGGACCTTCAGACAGCCCCAGCATTTT
TRBV9,15,TRBJ2-7,many,.,CASSVEGGTTYEQYF,TGTGCCAGCAGCGTCGAGGGGGGCACAACCTACGAGCAGTACTTC
TRBV3-1,14,TRBJ1-4,many,.,CASSQRATNEKLFF,TGTGCCAGCAGCCAGAGGGCGACTAATGAAAAACTGTTTTTT
TRBV5-1,16,TRBJ2-2,.,TRBD1,CASSFQGATDTGERFF,TGCGCCAGCAGCTTTCAGGGGGCGACGGACACCGGGGAGCGGTTTTTT
TRBV13,16,TRBJ1-4,.,.,CASSLGRRLRNEKLFF,TGTGCCAGCAGCTTAGGCCGAAGGCTTCGTAATGAAAAACTGTTTTTT
TRBV28,14,TRBJ1-2,.,.,CAGSQQRAVYGYTF,TGTGCCGGCAGTCAACAGAGGGCGGTCTATGGCTACACCTTC
TRBV12-3/TRBV12-4,17,TRBJ2-6,many,.,CASSLALGSSGANVLTF,TGTGCCAGCAGTTTAGCGCTAGGGTCGTCTGGGGCCAACGTCCTGACTTTC
TRBV5-5,15,TRBJ2-7,many,TRBD2,CASSTGVGLSYEQYF,TGTGCCAGCTCAACCGGGGTGGGACTATCCTACGAGCAGTACTTC
TRBV20-1,16,TRBJ2-3,.,TRBD1,CSAPKPTGGSTDTQYF,TGCAGTGCTCCTAAACCGACAGGGGGATCCACAGATACGCAGTATTTT
TRBV4-1,14,TRBJ2-3,few,.,CASSQEGFADTQYF,TGCGCCAGCAGCCAAGAAGGATTCGCAGATACGCAGTATTTT
TRBV6-6,16,TRBJ2-3,.,TRBD2,CASSIQGLAGTDTQYF,TGTGCCAGCAGCATCCAAGGACTAGCAGGGACAGATACGCAGTATTTT
TRBV20-1,14,TRBJ1-5,few,TRBD1,CSARDKGADQPQHF,TGCAGTGCTAGAGATAAGGGGGCGGATCAGCCCCAGCATTTT
TRBV18,14,TRBJ2-7,few,.,CASSPEGGNNEQYF,TGTGCCAGCTCACCGGAGGGGGGGAACAATGAGCAGTACTTC
TRBV2,15,TRBJ1-2,.,TRBD1,CASSEGPGGAYGYTF,TGTGCCAGCAGTGAGGGGCCAGGGGGCGCCTATGGCTACACCTTC
TRBV20-1,14,TRBJ2-5,many,.,CSASRGAPVETQYF,TGCAGTGCTAGCAGGGGGGCCCCGGTGGAGACCCAGTACTTC
TRBV12-3/TRBV12-4,17,TRBJ2-1,.,TRBD2,CATPLAGEPHSYNEQFF,TGTGCCACTCCCTTAGCGGGAGAGCCCCACTCCTACAATGAGCAGTTCTTC
TRBV4-3,15,TRBJ2-3,.,.,CASSQDRYSTDTQYF,TGCGCCAGCAGCCAAGATCGGTACTCCACAGATACGCAGTATTTT
TRBV29-1,13,TRBJ2-5,.,.,CSLGGGIGETQYF,TGCAGCCTTGGAGGGGGAATTGGGGAGACCCAGTACTTC
TRBV5-1,16,TRBJ1-2,many,.,CASSLGDAQRGNGYTF,TGCGCCAGCAGCTTGGGAGACGCTCAAAGGGGTAATGGCTACACCTTC
TRBV4-1,15,TRBJ1-2,few,.,CASSLQSQANYGYTF,TGCGCCAGCAGCCTACAGAGCCAAGCTAACTATGGCTACACCTTC
TRBV6-2/TRBV6-3,15,TRBJ2-1,many,TRBD2,CASSYIAGGQSEQFF,TGTGCCAGCAGTTACATTGCGGGGGGGCAGAGTGAGCAGTTCTTC
TRBV9,15,TRBJ2-5,many,TRBD2,CASSVGMTGGETQYF,TGTGCCAGCAGCGTAGGAATGACGGGGGGAGAGACCCAGTACTTC
TRBV7-2,15,TRBJ1-4,many,.,CASSLGRGPNEKLFF,TGTGCCAGCAGCTTAGGGCGGGGGCCTAATGAAAAACTGTTTTTT
TRBV6-1,22,TRBJ2-3,many,.,CASSEASPGRRGSGPGGDTQYF,TGTGCCAGCAGTGAAGCGTCGCCCGGGAGACGAGGCAGCGGCCCAGGTGGAGATACGCAGTATTTT
TRBV5-1,15,TRBJ2-1,many,TRBD1,CASSLGGQGYNEQFF,TGCGCCAGCAGCTTGGGCGGACAGGGCTACAATGAGCAGTTCTTC
TRBV20-1,15,TRBJ2-1,many,TRBD2,CSARVSGGARNEQFF,TGCAGTGCTAGAGTAAGCGGGGGGGCCAGGAATGAGCAGTTCTTC